This TCR beta chain was sequenced in a study of Ad26.COV2.S vaccination and SARS-CoV-2 variants. The treatment was: over 15 received Ad26.COV2.S at low or high dose, single or two shots; several received placebo; per-sample allocation not given. Day 63 following the first vaccine or placebo injection was when the samples were taken. This Boston cohort included adults aged 18-55 years. An Ad26 vector was used to express Wuhan-strain SARS-CoV-2 spike as the vaccine. With respect to this clone: The antigen is undetermined.

Broader study findings: Considerable breadth of spike-specific CD8+ and CD4+ T cell responses has reportedly been documented following vaccination. People who got the vaccine had more spike-specific TCR breadth than people who got placebo.

TCRdb keeps only in-frame clones here, not all; method: immunoSEQ multiplex PCR. The sample lists approximately 360,000 clones; about 80% were seen once. The source of this sequence is a person between 18 and 59 years old who received the Ad26.COV2.S COVID-19 vaccine or a placebo. This material consisted of peripheral blood, taken in a trial of Ad26.COV2.S vaccine versus placebo.

The CDR3 bases are TGTGCCAGCAGCTCCAGACAGGGGGAATATGGAAACACCATATATTTT. The encoded protein is CASSSRQGEYGNTIYF. The rearrangement joins TRBV7-9 to TRBJ1-3; 9 nucleotides line up with TRBD1. The CDR3 totals 16 residues. Germline values: CDR1 SEHNR, CDR2 FQNEAQ (reference sequence). Losses at the gene ends were 4 bases for V and 3 bases for J; bases not matched to a gene: 7.